This TCR beta chain came from a study of a mutant IDH1 vaccine in newly diagnosed glioma. Overall study context: Antecedent treatment encompassed radiotherapy, temozolomide, or their combination; the majority received both.

Time point of the sample: baseline, week 1 (first vaccination visit). The treatment was: pre-vaccination baseline after standard-of-care therapy. The donors had new WHO grade 3 or 4 astrocytomas; these were IDH1-mutant and ATRX-lost. Sequencing was performed with immunoSEQ multiplex PCR; in TCRdb, only in-frame clones are kept and a portion is missing. The sample has 75,000 to 100,000 clones, approximately 80% seen once. With 3 bases removed from V and 3 bases from J, the gap between germline ends came to 7 bases. The CDR3 extends over 12 amino acids. Germline lookup yields CDR1 SGHRS and CDR2 YFSETQ. Study outcomes and limitations: The occurrence of vaccine-induced immune responses was seen in 90% to 95% of patients.

On this clone: Its specificity is unknown.

The V call is TRBV5-1, the J call TRBJ2-7; D is uncertain. This clonotype was obtained from a man aged 35-49 years with glioma. Some clones in this sample may be carry-over from other donors' samples. The sample here was PBMCs, taken from a glioma patient treated with radiotherapy, temozolomide or both. The CDR3 DNA sequence: TGCGCCAGCAGCTCAGGTGACTACGAGCAGTACTTC. Translated: CASSSGDYEQYF. The full variable domain, rest sourced from reference TRBV5-1 and TRBJ2-7, is KAGVTQTPRYLIKTRGQQVTLSCSPISGHRSVSWYQQTPGQGLQFLFEYFSETQRNKGNFPGRFSGRQFSNSRSEMNVSTLELGDSALYLCASSSGDYEQYFGPGTRLTVT.